Listed below are T cell receptor beta chains from one sample, sequenced in a study of blood T cell repertoires in COVID-19. The protocol was immunoSEQ multiplex PCR, while the TCRdb copy is restricted to in-frame clones and leaves out a portion. The sample has about 97,000 clones, 80% to 90% seen once. Sequences were obtained from peripheral blood. The receptors shown here come from a woman aged 25-40 years with acute or convalescent COVID-19. Both conserved end residues are part of each CDR3. D genes are given only for firm matches. Clone size, where shown, is once, few, many, or a class for clones that have expanded.

DNA: TGTGCCAGTAGTATGGGAAGGGGGCCCTACGAGCAGTACTTC
CDR3: CASSMGRGPYEQYF
J: TRBJ2-7
V: TRBV19
size: -
D: TRBD1

DNA: TGTGCCAGCAGTTTGGGCAGGGGATACGATAATTCACCCCTCCACTTT
CDR3: CASSLGRGYDNSPLHF
J: TRBJ1-6
V: TRBV2
size: -
D: -

DNA: TGTGCCAGCAGTGGGGACAGGAGATATCAGCCCCAGCATTTT
CDR3: CASSGDRRYQPQHF
J: TRBJ1-5
V: TRBV2
size: few
D: TRBD1

DNA: TGTGCCAGCAGCGAAAACGCCATCGGGATAGCCCTCCACTTT
CDR3: CASSENAIGIALHF
J: TRBJ1-6
V: TRBV7-9
size: -
D: -

DNA: TGCAGCGTTGGGGCAGGGGGGCAGTCACCCCTCCACTTT
CDR3: CSVGAGGQSPLHF
J: TRBJ1-6
V: TRBV29-1
size: -
D: TRBD1

DNA: TGTGCCAGCAGCGTAGGGGGGGCCGGGGAGCTGTTTTTT
CDR3: CASSVGGAGELFF
J: TRBJ2-2
V: TRBV9
size: -
D: -

DNA: TGTGCCAGCAGCCAACTAGCGTCTGGGGATACGCAGTATTTT
CDR3: CASSQLASGDTQYF
J: TRBJ2-3
V: TRBV5-6
size: -
D: TRBD2

DNA: TGTGCCAGCAGCCATGGGAGTTACAATGAGCAGTTCTTC
CDR3: CASSHGSYNEQFF
J: TRBJ2-1
V: TRBV12-3/TRBV12-4
size: -
D: -

DNA: TGTGCCAGCAGCCCGGGAACGGGGGTATACGAGCAGTACTTC
CDR3: CASSPGTGVYEQYF
J: TRBJ2-7
V: TRBV13
size: -
D: -

DNA: TGTGCCAGCAGTTACGGGGGCTTCGGCACAGATACGCAGTATTTT
CDR3: CASSYGGFGTDTQYF
J: TRBJ2-3
V: TRBV6-6
size: -
D: -

DNA: TGCGCCAGCAGCTTGGATGGACAGGGCGTGCAGCAGTACTTC
CDR3: CASSLDGQGVQQYF
J: TRBJ2-7
V: TRBV5-1
size: once
D: TRBD1

DNA: TGTGCCAGCACAAATTACGAGGGGAACACTGAAGCTTTCTTT
CDR3: CASTNYEGNTEAFF
J: TRBJ1-1
V: TRBV2
size: -
D: -

DNA: TGTGCCAGCAGCTTAGGCGGCCCCGGAGGGACCCAGTACTTC
CDR3: CASSLGGPGGTQYF
J: TRBJ2-5
V: TRBV7-3
size: -
D: -

DNA: TGTGCCAGCAGTGAATCCCGAGGGAATTCACCCCTCCACTTT
CDR3: CASSESRGNSPLHF
J: TRBJ1-6
V: TRBV2
size: -
D: -

DNA: TGCAGCGTTGAGGAGGTGGCAGGCCTGGGGTACTTC
CDR3: CSVEEVAGLGYF
J: TRBJ2-5
V: TRBV29-1
size: -
D: -

DNA: TGTGCCAGCAGCCCAGGACTAGCGGGATTCTACGAGCAGTACTTC
CDR3: CASSPGLAGFYEQYF
J: TRBJ2-7
V: TRBV3-1/TRBV3-2
size: -
D: TRBD2

DNA: TGCGCCAGCAGTGAGAGCGGGGGGCTAGATACGCAGTATTTT
CDR3: CASSESGGLDTQYF
J: TRBJ2-3
V: TRBV10-1
size: -
D: TRBD2

DNA: TGTGCCAGCTCCCGACAGGGGGCAGGAAAACTGTTTTTT
CDR3: CASSRQGAGKLFF
J: TRBJ1-4
V: TRBV5-4
size: few
D: TRBD1

DNA: TGTGCCAGCAGTTTGGGGACAGGGGGAGGGGGACAGCCCCAGCATTTT
CDR3: CASSLGTGGGGQPQHF
J: TRBJ1-5
V: TRBV27
size: -
D: TRBD1

DNA: TGCGCCAGCAGCCCTTTTTCCCAAAAACTAGCGGGGGAAGGAGATACGCAGTATTTT
CDR3: CASSPFSQKLAGEGDTQYF
J: TRBJ2-3
V: TRBV4-1
size: -
D: TRBD2

DNA: TGTGCCAGCAGTGAATCCGAGAGTGCTTTCTTT
CDR3: CASSESESAFF
J: TRBJ1-1
V: TRBV6-1
size: -
D: -

DNA: TGTGCCATCAGCCCGGGACAGGGGAATCAGCCCCAGCATTTT
CDR3: CAISPGQGNQPQHF
J: TRBJ1-5
V: TRBV10-3
size: once
D: TRBD1

DNA: TGTGCCATCAGTGAACACAGGGAAGAGACCCAGTACTTC
CDR3: CAISEHREETQYF
J: TRBJ2-5
V: TRBV10-3
size: -
D: -

DNA: TGTGCTAGTGGTTTGCCACGGGGGGCCTTGGACACTGAAGCTTTCTTT
CDR3: CASGLPRGALDTEAFF
J: TRBJ1-1
V: TRBV12-5
size: -
D: -

DNA: TGTGCCAGCAGCCTAACTCGGGACACCGGGGAGCTGTTTTTT
CDR3: CASSLTRDTGELFF
J: TRBJ2-2
V: TRBV7-2
size: -
D: -

DNA: TGTGCCAGCTCACCACCGGCAGGGGGTAATGAAAAACTGTTTTTT
CDR3: CASSPPAGGNEKLFF
J: TRBJ1-4
V: TRBV18
size: -
D: TRBD1

DNA: TGTGCCAGCAGCGTAGGACAGGGAGGAGAAGCTTTCTTT
CDR3: CASSVGQGGEAFF
J: TRBJ1-1
V: TRBV9
size: -
D: TRBD1

DNA: TGCGCCAGCAGTGTGCGATCAGGGGAAGCTTTCTTT
CDR3: CASSVRSGEAFF
J: TRBJ1-1
V: TRBV10-2
size: -
D: -

DNA: TGTGCCAGCAGCTTGGCTTCAGGGGGCCTTTATAATTCACCCCTCCACTTT
CDR3: CASSLASGGLYNSPLHF
J: TRBJ1-6
V: TRBV5-6
size: -
D: TRBD1

DNA: TGTGCCAGTAGTAACCCCGGACAGATGATTATGAACACTGAAGCTTTCTTT
CDR3: CASSNPGQMIMNTEAFF
J: TRBJ1-1
V: TRBV19
size: -
D: -

DNA: TGTGCCAGCAGGGAGAGGAACACTGAAGCTTTCTTT
CDR3: CASRERNTEAFF
J: TRBJ1-1
V: TRBV28
size: once
D: -

DNA: TGTGCCACCAGCAGACTATTCGGGACAGGGTCTTCCTACGAGCAGTACTTC
CDR3: CATSRLFGTGSSYEQYF
J: TRBJ2-7
V: TRBV15
size: -
D: TRBD1

DNA: TGCGCCAGCAGCTTGGGGGACATGAGGGGCGATGAGCAGTTCTTC
CDR3: CASSLGDMRGDEQFF
J: TRBJ2-1
V: TRBV5-1
size: -
D: -

DNA: TGTGCCAGCAGTCTACCCCGGGACAGGAAAGCTTTCTTT
CDR3: CASSLPRDRKAFF
J: TRBJ1-1
V: TRBV28
size: -
D: TRBD1

DNA: TGCGCCAGCAGCCGACAGGGGTTGGAGAACACCGGGGAGCTGTTTTTT
CDR3: CASSRQGLENTGELFF
J: TRBJ2-2
V: TRBV4-1
size: -
D: TRBD1

DNA: TGTGCCAGCAGCCTACGCGGGAATTCACCCCTCCACTTT
CDR3: CASSLRGNSPLHF
J: TRBJ1-6
V: TRBV5-6
size: -
D: -

DNA: TGTGCCAGCAGTCAGAGGGGACTAGCGGGGGGGCGTGAGACCCAGTACTTC
CDR3: CASSQRGLAGGRETQYF
J: TRBJ2-5
V: TRBV6-6
size: -
D: TRBD2

DNA: TGTGCCAGCAGTTCCCCACCTCTAGGAGGTTCACCCCTCCACTTT
CDR3: CASSSPPLGGSPLHF
J: TRBJ1-6
V: TRBV28
size: -
D: -

DNA: TGTGCCAGCAACCACCCCGGGACAGACACAGATACGCAGTATTTT
CDR3: CASNHPGTDTDTQYF
J: TRBJ2-3
V: TRBV2
size: -
D: TRBD1

DNA: TGCGCCAGCAGCCGACAGGGCAATGAGCAGTTCTTC
CDR3: CASSRQGNEQFF
J: TRBJ2-1
V: TRBV4-1
size: -
D: TRBD1

DNA: TGTGCCAGCAGCTTAAGGGCAGGCGGGGAGCAGTACTTC
CDR3: CASSLRAGGEQYF
J: TRBJ2-7
V: TRBV7-3
size: -
D: -

DNA: TGCGCCAGCAGCTTGGAACAGCCAAACATTCAGTACTTC
CDR3: CASSLEQPNIQYF
J: TRBJ2-4
V: TRBV5-1
size: -
D: -

DNA: TGTGCCAGCAGCCAGGGTCGATTTGATTCACCCCTCCACTTT
CDR3: CASSQGRFDSPLHF
J: TRBJ1-6
V: TRBV28
size: -
D: -

DNA: TGTGCCAGCTCCGGGGGTAACTATGGCTACACCTTC
CDR3: CASSGGNYGYTF
J: TRBJ1-2
V: TRBV28
size: -
D: -

DNA: TGTGCCACCAGCGAGAGGTATGGCGGGGCGAAGCAGTTCTTC
CDR3: CATSERYGGAKQFF
J: TRBJ2-1
V: TRBV24-1
size: -
D: -

DNA: TGTGCCAGCAGCCTATGGACAGGGGACACATATAATTCACCCCTCCACTTT
CDR3: CASSLWTGDTYNSPLHF
J: TRBJ1-6
V: TRBV11-2
size: -
D: TRBD1